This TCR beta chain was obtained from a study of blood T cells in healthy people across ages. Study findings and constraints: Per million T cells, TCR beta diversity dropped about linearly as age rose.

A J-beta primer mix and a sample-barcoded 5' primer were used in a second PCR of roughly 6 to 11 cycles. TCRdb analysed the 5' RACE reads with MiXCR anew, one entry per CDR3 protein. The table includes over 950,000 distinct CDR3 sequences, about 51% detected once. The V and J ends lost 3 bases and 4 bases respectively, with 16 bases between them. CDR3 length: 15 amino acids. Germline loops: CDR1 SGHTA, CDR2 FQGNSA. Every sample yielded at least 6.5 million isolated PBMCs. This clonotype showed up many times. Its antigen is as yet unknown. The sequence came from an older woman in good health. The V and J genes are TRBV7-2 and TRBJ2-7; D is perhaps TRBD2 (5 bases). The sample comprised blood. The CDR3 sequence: CASSFGKTGYYEQYF. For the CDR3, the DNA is TGTGCCAGCAGCTTCGGGAAGACGGGCTATTACGAGCAGTACTTC.